This T cell receptor (beta chain) was obtained from a study of blood T cell repertoires in COVID-19. CDR3 length equals 16 residues. The germline CDR1 and CDR2 sequences are SEHNR and FQNEAQ (reference sequence). J was trimmed by 1 base and V by 1 base; bases with no gene match: 6. Per the study methods: Cell counts per sample came from amplifying reference gene primers. Profiling relied on immunoSEQ multiplex PCR, and the TCRdb table lists in-frame clones only, not all of them. V, J and clone size were drawn from that table, and D and trimming were deduced from the DNA. This sample has roughly 150,000 clones, with approximately 89% found just once.

The sequenced material came from peripheral blood. The origin of this receptor is a human donor in a cohort sampled during active COVID-19. The genes are TRBV7-9 and TRBJ1-2; the match to TRBD1 covers 7 bases. CDR3 residues: CASSLVGTVFNYGYTF. The CDR3 DNA is TGTGCCAGCAGCTTAGTCGGGACAGTTTTTAACTATGGCTACACCTTC. Using reference TRBV7-9 and TRBJ1-2 for the parts outside the CDR3, the full variable domain is DTGVSQNPRHKITKRGQNVTFRCDPISEHNRLYWYRQTLGQGPEFLTYFQNEAQLEKSRLLSDRFSAERPKGSFSTLEIQRTEQGDSAMYLCASSLVGTVFNYGYTFGSGTRLTVV.